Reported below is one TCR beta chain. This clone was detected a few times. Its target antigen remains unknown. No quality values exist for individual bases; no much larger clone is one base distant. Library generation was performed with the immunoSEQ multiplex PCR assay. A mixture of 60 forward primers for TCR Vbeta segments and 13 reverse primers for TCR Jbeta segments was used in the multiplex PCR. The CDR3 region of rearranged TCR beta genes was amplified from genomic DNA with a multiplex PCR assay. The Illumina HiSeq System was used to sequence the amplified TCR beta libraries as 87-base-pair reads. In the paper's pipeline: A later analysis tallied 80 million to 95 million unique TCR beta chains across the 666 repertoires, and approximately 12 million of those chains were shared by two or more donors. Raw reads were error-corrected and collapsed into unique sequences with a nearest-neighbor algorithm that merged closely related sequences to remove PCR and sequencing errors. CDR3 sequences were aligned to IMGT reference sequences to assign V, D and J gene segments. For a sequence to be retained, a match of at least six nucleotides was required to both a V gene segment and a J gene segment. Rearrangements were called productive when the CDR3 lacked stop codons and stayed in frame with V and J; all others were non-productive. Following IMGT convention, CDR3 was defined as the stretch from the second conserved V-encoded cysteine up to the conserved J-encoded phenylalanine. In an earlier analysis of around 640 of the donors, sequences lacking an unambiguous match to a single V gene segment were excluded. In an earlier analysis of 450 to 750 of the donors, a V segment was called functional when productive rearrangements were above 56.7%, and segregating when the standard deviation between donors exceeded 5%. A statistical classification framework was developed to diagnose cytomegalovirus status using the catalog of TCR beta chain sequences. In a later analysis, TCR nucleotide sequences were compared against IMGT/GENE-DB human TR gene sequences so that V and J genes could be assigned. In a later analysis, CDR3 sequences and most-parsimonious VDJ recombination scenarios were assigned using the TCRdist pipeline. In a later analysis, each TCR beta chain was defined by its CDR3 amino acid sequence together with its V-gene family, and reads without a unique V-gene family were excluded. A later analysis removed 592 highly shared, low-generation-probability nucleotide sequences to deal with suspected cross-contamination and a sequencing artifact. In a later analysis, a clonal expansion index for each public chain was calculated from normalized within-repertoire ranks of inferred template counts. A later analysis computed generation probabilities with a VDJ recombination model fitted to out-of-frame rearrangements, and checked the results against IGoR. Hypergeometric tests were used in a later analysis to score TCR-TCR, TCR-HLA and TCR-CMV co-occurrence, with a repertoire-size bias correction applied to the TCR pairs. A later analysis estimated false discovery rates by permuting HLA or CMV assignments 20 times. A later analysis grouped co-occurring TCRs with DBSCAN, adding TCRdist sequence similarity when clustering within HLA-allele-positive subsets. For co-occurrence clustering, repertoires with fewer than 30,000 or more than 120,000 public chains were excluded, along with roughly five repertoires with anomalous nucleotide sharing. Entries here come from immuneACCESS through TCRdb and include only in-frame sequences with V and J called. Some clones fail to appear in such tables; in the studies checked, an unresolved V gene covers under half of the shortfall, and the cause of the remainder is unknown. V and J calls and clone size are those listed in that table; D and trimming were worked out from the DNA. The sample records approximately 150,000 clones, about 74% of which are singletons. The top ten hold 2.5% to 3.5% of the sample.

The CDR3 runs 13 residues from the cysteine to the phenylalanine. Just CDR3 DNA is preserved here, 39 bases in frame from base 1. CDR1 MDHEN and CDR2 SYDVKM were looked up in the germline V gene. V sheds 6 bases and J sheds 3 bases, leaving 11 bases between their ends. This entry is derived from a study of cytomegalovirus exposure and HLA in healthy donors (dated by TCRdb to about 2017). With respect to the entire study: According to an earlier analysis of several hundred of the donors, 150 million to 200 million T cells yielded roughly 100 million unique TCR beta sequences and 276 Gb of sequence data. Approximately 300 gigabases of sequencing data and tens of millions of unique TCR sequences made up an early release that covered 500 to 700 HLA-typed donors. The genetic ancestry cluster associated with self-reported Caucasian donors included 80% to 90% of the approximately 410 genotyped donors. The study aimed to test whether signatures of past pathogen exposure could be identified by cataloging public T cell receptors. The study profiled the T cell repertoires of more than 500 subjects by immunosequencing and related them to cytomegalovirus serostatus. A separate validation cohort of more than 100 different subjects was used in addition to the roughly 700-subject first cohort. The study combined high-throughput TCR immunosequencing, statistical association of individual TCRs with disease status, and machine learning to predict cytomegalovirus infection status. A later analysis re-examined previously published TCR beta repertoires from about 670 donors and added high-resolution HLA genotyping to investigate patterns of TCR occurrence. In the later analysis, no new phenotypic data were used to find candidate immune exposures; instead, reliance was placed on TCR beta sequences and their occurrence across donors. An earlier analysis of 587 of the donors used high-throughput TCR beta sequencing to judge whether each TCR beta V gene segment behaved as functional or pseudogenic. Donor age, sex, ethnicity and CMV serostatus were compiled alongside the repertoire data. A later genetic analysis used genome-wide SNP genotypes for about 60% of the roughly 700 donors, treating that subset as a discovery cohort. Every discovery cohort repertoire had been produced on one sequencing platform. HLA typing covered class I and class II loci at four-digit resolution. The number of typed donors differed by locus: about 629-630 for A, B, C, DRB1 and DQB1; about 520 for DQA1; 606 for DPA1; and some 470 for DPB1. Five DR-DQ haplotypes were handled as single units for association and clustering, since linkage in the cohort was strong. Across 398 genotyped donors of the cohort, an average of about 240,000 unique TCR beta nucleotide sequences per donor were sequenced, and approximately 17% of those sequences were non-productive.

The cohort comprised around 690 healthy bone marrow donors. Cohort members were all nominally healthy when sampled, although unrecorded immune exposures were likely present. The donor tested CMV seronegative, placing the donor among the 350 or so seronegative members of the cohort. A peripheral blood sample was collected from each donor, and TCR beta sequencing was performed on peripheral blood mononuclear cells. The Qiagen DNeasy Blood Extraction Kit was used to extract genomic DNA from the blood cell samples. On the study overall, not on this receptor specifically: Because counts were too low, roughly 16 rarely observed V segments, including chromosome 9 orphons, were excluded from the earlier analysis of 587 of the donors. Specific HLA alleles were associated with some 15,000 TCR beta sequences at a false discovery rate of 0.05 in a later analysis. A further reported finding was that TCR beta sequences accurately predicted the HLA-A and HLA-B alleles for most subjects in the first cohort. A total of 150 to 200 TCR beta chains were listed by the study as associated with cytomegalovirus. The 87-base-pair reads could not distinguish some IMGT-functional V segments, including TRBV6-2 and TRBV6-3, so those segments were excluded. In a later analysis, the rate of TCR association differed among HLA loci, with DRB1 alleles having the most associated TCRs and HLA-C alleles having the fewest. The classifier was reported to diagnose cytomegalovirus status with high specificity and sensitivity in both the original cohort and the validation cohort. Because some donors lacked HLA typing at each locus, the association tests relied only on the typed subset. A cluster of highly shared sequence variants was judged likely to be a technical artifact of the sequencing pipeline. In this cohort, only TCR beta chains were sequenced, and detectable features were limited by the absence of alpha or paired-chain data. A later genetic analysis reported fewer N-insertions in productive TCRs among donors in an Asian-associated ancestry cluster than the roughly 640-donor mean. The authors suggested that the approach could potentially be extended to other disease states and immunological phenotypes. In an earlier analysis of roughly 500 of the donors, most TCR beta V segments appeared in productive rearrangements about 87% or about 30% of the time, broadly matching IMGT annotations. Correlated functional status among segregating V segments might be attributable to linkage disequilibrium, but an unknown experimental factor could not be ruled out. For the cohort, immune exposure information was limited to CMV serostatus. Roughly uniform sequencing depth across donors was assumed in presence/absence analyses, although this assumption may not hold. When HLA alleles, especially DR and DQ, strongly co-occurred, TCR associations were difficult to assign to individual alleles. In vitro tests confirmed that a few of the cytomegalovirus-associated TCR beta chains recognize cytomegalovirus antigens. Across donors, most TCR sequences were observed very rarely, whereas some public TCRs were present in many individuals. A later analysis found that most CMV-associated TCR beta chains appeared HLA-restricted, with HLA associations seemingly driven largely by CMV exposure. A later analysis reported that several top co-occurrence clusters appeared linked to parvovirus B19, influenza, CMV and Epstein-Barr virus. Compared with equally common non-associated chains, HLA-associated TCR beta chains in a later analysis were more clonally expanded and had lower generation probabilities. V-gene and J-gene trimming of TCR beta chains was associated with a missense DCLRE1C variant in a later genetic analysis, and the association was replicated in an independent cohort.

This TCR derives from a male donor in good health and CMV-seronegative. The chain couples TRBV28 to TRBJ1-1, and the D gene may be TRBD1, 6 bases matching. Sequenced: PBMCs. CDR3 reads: CASSPGQYTEAFF. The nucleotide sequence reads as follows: TGTGCCAGCAGCCCCGGACAGTACACTGAAGCTTTCTTT.